These 15 T cell receptor beta chains originate from one sample sequenced in a study of T cell responses to AZD1222 COVID-19 vaccine. Profiled with immunoSEQ multiplex PCR; TCRdb holds only in-frame clones, not every one. The sample lists under 100,000 clones; 89% were seen once. Here the sequenced sample was peripheral blood, taken 28 days after the second AZD1222 dose. These receptors originate from an adult who received the AZD1222 COVID-19 vaccine.

This chain links TRBV30 with TRBJ1-4; the D is unclear. V was pared by 2 bases and J by 8 bases, with 12 bases between. Germline V gives CDR1 GTSNPN, CDR2 SVGIG (reference sequence). The CDR3 runs 13 residues. CDR3 sequence (DNA): TGTGCCTGGAGTACCCCCATCGGGGAAAAACTGTTTTTT. It encodes CAWSTPIGEKLFF.

The V and J genes are TRBV19 and TRBJ1-1; no clear D gene. V gave up 3 bases and J gave up 12 bases, with 11 bases separating them. Germline V CDR1 and CDR2: LNHDA, SQIVND (reference sequence). There are 11 residues in the CDR3. The DNA of the CDR3 is TGTGCCAGTAGTATGTGGCACGGAACTTTCTTT. This sequence encodes CASSMWHGTFF. The full variable domain, with the rest looked up from reference TRBV19 and TRBJ1-1, is DGGITQSPKYLFRKEGQNVTLSCEQNLNHDAMYWYRQDPGQGLRLIYYSQIVNDFQKGDIAEGYSVSREKKESFPLTVTSAQKNPTAFYLCASSMWHGTFFGQGTRLTVV.

The chain joins TRBV7-3 to TRBJ1-6; D unclear. Germline V CDR1 and CDR2: SGHTA, FQGTGA. This CDR3 has 15 residues. Trimming removed 2 bases from V and 4 bases from J, with 9 bases in between. The CDR3 coding sequence is TGTGCCAGCAGCTTAGGGGATGGGTATAATTCACCCCTCCACTTT. Residues: CASSLGDGYNSPLHF. The whole variable domain, filled in from reference TRBV7-3 and TRBJ1-6, reads GAGVSQTPSNKVTEKGKYVELRCDPISGHTALYWYRQSLGQGPEFLIYFQGTGAADDSGLPNDRFFAVRPEGSVSTLKIQRTERGDSAVYLCASSLGDGYNSPLHFGNGTRLTVT.

This sequence joins TRBV13 and TRBJ1-2, with 10 bases aligning to TRBD1. V shed 2 bases and J 1 base; nucleotides not matched to a gene: 10. Per the germline V gene, CDR1 is PRHDT and CDR2 is FYEKMQ (reference sequence). The CDR3 totals 18 residues. The CDR3, as DNA: TGTGCCAGCAGCTTATATCCCTCGGGACAGGGGAGTAACTATGGCTACACCTTC. This codes for CASSLYPSGQGSNYGYTF.

The chain recombines TRBV7-9 with TRBJ1-2; 9 positions match TRBD1. The CDR3 runs to 14 residues. Germline V gene data show CDR1 as SEHNR and CDR2 as FQNEAQ (reference sequence). V lost 4 bases and J lost 8; bases outside the gene matches: 8. CDR3 in amino acids: CASSSGTGTWGYTF. CDR3 sequence (DNA): TGTGCCAGCAGCTCAGGGACAGGGACATGGGGCTACACCTTC.

V gene TRBV11-1 combines with J gene TRBJ2-1; 9 bases map to TRBD1. Germline CDR1 and CDR2: SGHAT and FQDESV (reference sequence). The CDR3 loop spans 15 amino acids. V trimming: 5 bases; J trimming: 1 base; junction bases outside the gene matches: 3. The CDR3 bases are TGTGCCAGCAGCCCGGACAGGGGATCCTACAATGAGCAGTTCTTC. Amino acid sequence: CASSPDRGSYNEQFF.

V and J are TRBV5-8 and TRBJ2-1, with 10 bases aligning to TRBD2. The CDR3 totals 15 residues. V trimming: 3 bases; J trimming: 3 bases; junction bases outside the gene matches: 3. The V gene's germline CDR1 is SGHTS and CDR2 YDEGEE. The CDR3 spells CASSWGLASYNEQFF. DNA for the CDR3: TGTGCCAGCAGCTGGGGACTAGCGAGCTACAATGAGCAGTTCTTC.

The chain joins TRBV4-1 to TRBJ1-1; possible D gene TRBD1, 5 bases. Germline V gives CDR1 MGHRA, CDR2 YSYEKL. V dropped 0 bases and J dropped 9 bases, with 14 bases sitting between them. The CDR3 covers 14 residues. The CDR3 DNA follows: TGCGCCAGCAGCCAAGAGGGACGCCGGGGCCAAGCTTTCTTT. Encoded protein: CASSQEGRRGQAFF.

The chain recombines TRBV3-1 (or the pseudogene TRBV3-2) with TRBJ1-1, with unresolved D. Germline CDR1 reads LGHDT; CDR2 reads YNNKEL (reference sequence). CDR3 length equals 17 residues. V gave up 1 base and J gave up 0 bases, with 15 bases separating them. CDR3 residues: CASSQASTRQLNTEAFF. CDR3 DNA: TGTGCCAGCAGCCAAGCCTCTACTCGGCAGCTGAACACTGAAGCTTTCTTT.

V is TRBV5-5 and J is TRBJ2-7, with 7 bases that match TRBD1. This CDR3 has 14 amino acids. Germline loops: CDR1 SGHKS, CDR2 YYEKEE (reference sequence). V trimming: 4 bases; J trimming: 4 bases; junction bases outside the gene matches: 8. The CDR3 region has the DNA TGTGCCAGCAGCACAACCGGGACAGCTTACGAGCAGTACGTC. Protein sequence: CASSTTGTAYEQYV.

This clone has just one count. This rearrangement joins TRBV10-3 to TRBJ2-6; D is tentatively TRBD1 or TRBD2 (5 bases each). Germline V CDR1 and CDR2: ENHRY, SYGVKD. Trimming removed 7 bases from V and 4 bases from J, with 11 bases in between. This CDR3 has 14 amino acids. The CDR3 coding sequence is TGTGCCATCATGGTAGGGACCGGGGCCAACGTCCTGACTTTC. Amino acid sequence: CAIMVGTGANVLTF.

The rearrangement uses TRBV2 and TRBJ1-6, with D perhaps matching TRBD1 (5 bases). This CDR3 spans 12 amino acids. CDR1 is SNHLY, CDR2 FYNNEI, per germline. The V gene lost 8 bases and the J gene lost 9 bases, with 11 bases spanning the gap. CDR3 in DNA: TGTGCCAGCCTCTTCGACAGTTCACCCCTCCACTTT. This codes for CASLFDSSPLHF.

This sequence joins TRBV6-5 and TRBJ1-1, with 7 bases aligning to TRBD1. J was trimmed by 4 bases and V by 0 bases; bases with no gene match: 5. Germline CDR1 and CDR2: MNHEY and SVGAGI. The CDR3 length is 15 residues. CDR3 protein: CASSYSDRVGTEAFF. The CDR3 bases are TGTGCCAGCAGTTACTCCGACAGGGTGGGCACTGAAGCTTTCTTT.

This clone has just one count. The CDR3 loop is CASSLLGVGQPQHF. For the CDR3, the DNA is TGTGCCAGCAGTTTACTGGGGGTCGGTCAGCCCCAGCATTTT. This chain links TRBV28 with TRBJ1-5, with D maybe TRBD1 (5 bases). Germline V gives CDR1 MDHEN, CDR2 SYDVKM. The CDR3 length is 14 residues. Trimming pared 2 bases from V and 6 bases from J, leaving 11 bases between.

In DNA, the CDR3 is TGCGCCAGCAGCCAAGATAGGACAGGGCTCTATGGCTACACCTTC. This codes for CASSQDRTGLYGYTF. This sequence joins TRBV4-1 and TRBJ1-2; 8 nucleotides line up with TRBD1. The CDR3 totals 15 residues. V lost 0 bases to trimming and J lost 4 bases; unmatched junction nucleotides: 4. Germline V lookup: CDR1 MGHRA, CDR2 YSYEKL.